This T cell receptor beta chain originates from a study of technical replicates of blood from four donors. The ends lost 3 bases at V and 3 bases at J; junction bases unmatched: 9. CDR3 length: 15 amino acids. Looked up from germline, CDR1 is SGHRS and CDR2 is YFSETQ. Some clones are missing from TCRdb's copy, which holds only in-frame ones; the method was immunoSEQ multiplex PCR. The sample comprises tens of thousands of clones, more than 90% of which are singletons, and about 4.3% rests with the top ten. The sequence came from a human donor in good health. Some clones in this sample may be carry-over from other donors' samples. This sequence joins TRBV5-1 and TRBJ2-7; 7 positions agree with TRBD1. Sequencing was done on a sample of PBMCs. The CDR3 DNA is TGCGCCAGCAGCTACGCCGGACAGGACATCTACGAGCAGTACTTC. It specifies CASSYAGQDIYEQYF.